These 12 T cell receptor beta chains originate from one sample sequenced in a study of cytomegalovirus exposure and HLA in healthy donors. Primers for the PCR totalled 60 Vbeta and 13 Jbeta. Method: immunoSEQ multiplex PCR; TCRdb's copy keeps in-frame clones and lacks some. The sample contains about 130,000 clones, less than 85% of which appear only once. Sequencing was carried out using PBMCs. Source of these receptors: a woman between 40 and 50 years old in good health and CMV-seropositive.

This sequence joins TRBV28 and TRBJ2-4; 7 nucleotides align to TRBD2. This CDR3 region has 11 residues. Losses at the gene ends were 5 bases for V and 16 bases for J; bases not matched to a gene: 8. Per germline, CDR1 MDHEN and CDR2 SYDVKM. The CDR3 nucleotides are TGTGCCAGCAGTGCCGGGACTACGACATACTTC. It is translated as CASSAGTTTYF.

This clone was seen only a few times. The V gene is TRBV4-1, the J gene TRBJ2-4; D ambiguous. Germline V lookup: CDR1 MGHRA, CDR2 YSYEKL. The CDR3 has 14 residues. The V and J ends lost 1 base and 6 bases respectively, with 10 bases between them. DNA of the CDR3: TGCGCCAGCAGCCAAGTCTCCAGGATAAACATTCAGTACTTC. Translation: CASSQVSRINIQYF.

J is TRBJ2-1 and V is TRBV10-3; weak D call: TRBD2 (6 bases). From germline, CDR1 is ENHRY and CDR2 SYGVKD. The CDR3 is 16 amino acids. The V and J ends lost 2 bases and 1 base respectively, with 12 bases between them. The CDR3 loop is CAISEPGSGSYNEQFF. The CDR3 DNA is TGTGCCATCAGTGAGCCGGGGAGCGGGTCCTACAATGAGCAGTTCTTC.

This clone was picked up a small number of times. This chain uses TRBV11-2 with TRBJ1-2, with D unresolved. Germline V CDR1 and CDR2: SGHAT, FQNNGV. This CDR3 is 12 amino acids long. V dropped 6 bases and J dropped 3 bases, with 8 bases sitting between them. The CDR3: CASSPPDYGYTF. Here the CDR3 DNA reads TGTGCCAGCAGTCCTCCCGACTATGGCTACACCTTC. Full variable domain (missing parts from reference TRBV11-2 and TRBJ1-2): EAGVAQSPRYKIIEKRQSVAFWCNPISGHATLYWYQQILGQGPKLLIQFQNNGVVDDSQLPKDRFSAERLKGVDSTLKIQPAKLEDSAVYLCASSPPDYGYTFGSGTRLTVV.

This rearrangement joins TRBV29-1 to TRBJ1-1; D is ambiguous. The ends were cut back, 4 bases at V and 0 bases at J, with 9 bases in the middle. CDR1 and CDR2 (germline): SQVTM, ANQGSEA. The CDR3 covers 13 residues. CDR3 residues: CSVVSGLNTEAFF. CDR3 sequence (DNA): TGCAGCGTTGTTTCCGGTTTGAACACTGAAGCTTTCTTT.

This clone was seen a single time. This rearrangement joins TRBV11-2 to TRBJ2-3, with TRBD1 identical over 10 bases. The germline gives CDR1 SGHAT, CDR2 FQNNGV. CDR3 length: 18 residues. J gave up 5 bases and V 1 base, and 12 bases lay outside the gene matches. The CDR3 region is CASSLASPGTGERDTQYF. CDR3 DNA: TGTGCCAGCAGCTTAGCATCCCCCGGGACAGGGGAAAGAGATACGCAGTATTTT.

The genes are TRBV6-5 and TRBJ1-2; maybe TRBD1 (5 bases). This CDR3 has 13 amino acids. Germline V gives CDR1 MNHEY, CDR2 SVGAGI. Trimming pared 7 bases from V and 8 bases from J, leaving 17 bases between. The CDR3 bases are TGTGCCAGCACCGGAGGGGTGAGGAGCGGCTACACCTTC. It is translated as CASTGGVRSGYTF.

This chain links TRBV28 with TRBJ1-2; TRBD1 aligns across 9 bases. The ends lost 5 bases at V and 7 bases at J; junction bases unmatched: 14. This CDR3 has 16 residues. Germline V gives CDR1 MDHEN, CDR2 SYDVKM. The CDR3 nucleotides read TGTGCCAGCAGTCCCGGGACAGGGACTTTACTATTTGGCTACACCTTC. It is translated as CASSPGTGTLLFGYTF.

This chain links TRBV5-4 with TRBJ2-1; 8 bases map to TRBD2. J was trimmed by 8 bases and V by 0 bases; bases with no gene match: 7. The V gene's germline CDR1 is SGHNT and CDR2 YYREEE (reference sequence). The CDR3 loop spans 15 amino acids. CDR3 residues: CASSLVAGGLYEQFF. CDR3 bases: TGTGCCAGCAGCTTGGTTGCGGGGGGCCTTTATGAGCAGTTCTTC.

A single count supports this clone. Its ends do not fully match the called genes, so a read error is possible. CDR3 DNA: TGTGCCAGCAGTGATGAAGCGGGGCAAGCGACCCAGTACTTC. It codes for CASSDEAGQATQYF. The rearrangement uses TRBV2 and TRBJ2-5; 7 bases match TRBD2. The CDR3 runs to 14 residues. Germline values: CDR1 SNHLY, CDR2 FYNNEI.

The chain employs TRBV18 and TRBJ2-5; D is ambiguous. Germline CDR1 reads KGHSH; CDR2 reads LQKENI. Trimming shortened V by 0 bases and J by 5 bases, and 7 bases separated the two germline ends. The CDR3 totals 13 residues. The CDR3, as DNA: TGTGCCAGCTCACCACCGGCATTTGAGACCCAGTACTTC. This encodes CASSPPAFETQYF.

This clone was detected a few times. CDR3 sequence (DNA): TGTGCCAGCAGTTCGAGAGTGGACAGGACCCACACAGATACGCAGTATTTT. Translation: CASSSRVDRTHTDTQYF. The chain uses TRBV27 and TRBJ2-3, with 7 bases fitting TRBD1. CDR1 MNHEY and CDR2 SMNVEV come from the germline V gene (reference sequence). The CDR3 has 17 residues. V shed 4 bases and J 2 bases; nucleotides not matched to a gene: 12.